This TCR beta chain was recovered during a study of OX40 agonist ivuxolimab in advanced cancers. Study at large: Patients received the agonistic anti-OX40 (CD134) antibody ivuxolimab.

Remarks on this clone: Antigen specificity is unknown.

Clones were read by immunoSEQ multiplex PCR, and TCRdb kept only the in-frame ones, dropping some. The table has about 40,000 clones, 88% seen once. Germline lookup yields CDR1 MDHEN and CDR2 SYDVKM. The ends were cut back, 8 bases at V and 3 bases at J, with 14 bases in the middle. CDR3 length equals 13 residues. Findings and caveats of the study: More expanded clones were seen, on average, in CD8+ T cells than in CD4+. Some patients who did not respond also had low normalized T-cell clonal expansion.

Patients were ruled out by autoimmune disease history or systemic immunosuppression. The receptor was derived from an adult with an advanced solid tumor such as melanoma, head and neck, liver or kidney cancer. The chain combines TRBV28 with TRBJ2-7, with D unclear. Material: CD4+ or CD8+ T cells sorted from blood, obtained in a trial of the OX40 agonist ivuxolimab. The CDR3 nucleotides are TGTGCCAGCGCGCAAATAGTACTCTACGAGCAGTACTTC. Protein: CASAQIVLYEQYF.